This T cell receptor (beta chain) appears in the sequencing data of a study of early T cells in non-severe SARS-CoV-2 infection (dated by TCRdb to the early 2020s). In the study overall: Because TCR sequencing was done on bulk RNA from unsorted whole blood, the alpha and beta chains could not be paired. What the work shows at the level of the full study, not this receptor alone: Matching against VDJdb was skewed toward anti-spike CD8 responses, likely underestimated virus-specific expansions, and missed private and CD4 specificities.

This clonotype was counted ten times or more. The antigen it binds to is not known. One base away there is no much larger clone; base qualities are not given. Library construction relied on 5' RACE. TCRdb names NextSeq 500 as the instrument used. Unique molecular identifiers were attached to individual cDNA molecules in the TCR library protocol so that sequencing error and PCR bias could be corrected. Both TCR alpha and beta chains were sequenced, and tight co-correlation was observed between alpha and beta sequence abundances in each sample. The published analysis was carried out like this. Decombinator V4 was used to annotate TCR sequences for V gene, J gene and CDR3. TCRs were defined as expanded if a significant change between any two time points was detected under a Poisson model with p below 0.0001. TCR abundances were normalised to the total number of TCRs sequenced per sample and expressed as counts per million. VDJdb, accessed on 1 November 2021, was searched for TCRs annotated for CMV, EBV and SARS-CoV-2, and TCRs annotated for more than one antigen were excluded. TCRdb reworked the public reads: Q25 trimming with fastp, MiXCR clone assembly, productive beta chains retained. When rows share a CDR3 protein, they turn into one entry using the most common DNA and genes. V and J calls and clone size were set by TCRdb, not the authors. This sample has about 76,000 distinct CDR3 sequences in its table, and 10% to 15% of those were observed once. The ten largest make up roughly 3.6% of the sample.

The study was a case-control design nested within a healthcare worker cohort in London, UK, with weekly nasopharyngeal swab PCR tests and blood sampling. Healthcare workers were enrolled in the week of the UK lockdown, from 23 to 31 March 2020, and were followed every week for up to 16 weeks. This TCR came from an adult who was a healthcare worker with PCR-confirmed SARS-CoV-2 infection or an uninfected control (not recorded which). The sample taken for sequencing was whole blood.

The CDR3: CASRRENSHNEQFF. The DNA sequence is as follows: TGTGCCAGCAGGCGGGAGAATAGCCACAATGAGCAGTTCTTC. The chain is encoded by TRBV2 joined to TRBJ2-1; 7 bases in between match TRBD2. For this chain, trimming is 6 bases at the V end and 5 bases at the J end, and the number of junction bases without a gene match is 7. Spanning cysteine to phenylalanine, the CDR3 consists of 14 amino acids. The DNA shown is the 42-base CDR3, in frame from base 1. For CDR1 and CDR2, the germline V gene lists SNHLY and FYNNEI.